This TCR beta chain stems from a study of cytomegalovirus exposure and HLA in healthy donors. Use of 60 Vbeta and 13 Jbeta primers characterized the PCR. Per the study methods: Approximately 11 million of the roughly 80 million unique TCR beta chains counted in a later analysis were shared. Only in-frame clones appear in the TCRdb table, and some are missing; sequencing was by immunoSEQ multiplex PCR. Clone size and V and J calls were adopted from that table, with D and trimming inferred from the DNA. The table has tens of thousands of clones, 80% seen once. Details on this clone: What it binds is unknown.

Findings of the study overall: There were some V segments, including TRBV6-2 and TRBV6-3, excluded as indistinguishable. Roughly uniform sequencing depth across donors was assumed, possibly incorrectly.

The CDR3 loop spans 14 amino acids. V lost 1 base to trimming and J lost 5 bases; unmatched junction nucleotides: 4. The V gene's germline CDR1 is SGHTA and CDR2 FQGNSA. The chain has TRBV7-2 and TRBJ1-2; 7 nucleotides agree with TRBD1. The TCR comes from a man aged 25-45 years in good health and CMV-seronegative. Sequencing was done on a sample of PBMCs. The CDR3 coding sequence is TGTGCCAGCAGCTTAGTTGGGACAGTATATGGCTACACCTTC. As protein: CASSLVGTVYGYTF. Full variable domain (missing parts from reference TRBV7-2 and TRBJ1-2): GAGVSQSPSNKVTEKGKDVELRCDPISGHTALYWYRQSLGQGLEFLIYFQGNSAPDKSGLPSDRFSAERTGGSVSTLTIQRTQQEDSAVYLCASSLVGTVYGYTFGSGTRLTVV.